This passage covers 21 T cell receptor beta chains from one sample sequenced in a study of T cell repertoires in cytomegalovirus infection (dated by TCRdb to 2018 to 2020). The reads were generated on an Illumina HiSeq 1500. The public reads were run again by TCRdb, first through fastp at Q25 and then through MiXCR, and only productive beta chains were kept. Rows matching on CDR3 protein sequence are summarized as one entry with the most common DNA and genes. A total of around 530,000 distinct CDR3 sequences appear in this sample, 26% of them only once. The leading ten clones occupy roughly an eighth of the sample. Sample: PBMCs. The receptor set was obtained from a human donor in good health (CMV status not recorded). Some clones in this sample may be carry-over from other donors' samples.

This clonotype was observed at least ten times. The chain uses TRBV6-2 or TRBV6-3 and TRBJ2-7; unclear D gene. V was shortened by 5 bases and J by 4 bases, with 15 bases between the two germline ends. The length of the CDR3 is 14 residues. CDR1 and CDR2 (germline): MNHEY, SVGEGT. The CDR3 sequence: CASSTPASFYEQYF. CDR3 nucleotide sequence: TGTGCCAGCAGTACCCCGGCGAGTTTTTACGAGCAGTACTTC.

This clonotype was detected many times. The rearrangement uses TRBV7-2 and TRBJ1-2; D is possibly TRBD1 (5 bases). CDR3 size: 17 residues. Looked up from germline, CDR1 is SGHTA and CDR2 is FQGNSA. The ends were cut back, 8 bases at V and 8 bases at J, with 30 bases in the middle. The CDR3 protein is CASSPRTHRTGPGGYTF. The CDR3 nucleotides are TGTGCCAGCTCTCCCAGGACACACAGGACGGGGCCGGGCGGCTACACCTTC.

This clonotype has a handful of counts. J is TRBJ2-1 and V is TRBV7-8; 9 nucleotides match TRBD1. V was pared by 0 bases and J by 12 bases, with 3 bases of the junction left unmatched. The CDR3 consists of 13 residues. Germline-derived CDR1 and CDR2 are SGHVS and FQNEAQ. For the CDR3, the DNA is TGTGCCAGCAGCTTAGCGGGACAGGGTGGGCAGTTCTTC. Protein product: CASSLAGQGGQFF.

This chain joins TRBV6-1 and TRBJ2-1; D gene uncertain. The CDR3 sequence is 14 residues long. CDR1 and CDR2 from the germline V gene are MNHNS and SASEGT. V lost 6 bases and J lost 0, with 9 bases in between. CDR3 sequence reads: CASRRLSSYNEQFF. The CDR3 DNA is TGTGCCAGCAGACGGCTGAGCTCCTACAATGAGCAGTTCTTC.

This clonotype has just a few counts. The genes are TRBV10-3 and TRBJ2-3, with 14 positions matching TRBD2. The CDR3 is 15 residues long. The V gene end was trimmed by 4 bases and the J gene end by 3 bases; junction bases not matched to a gene: 0. CDR1 ENHRY and CDR2 SYGVKD come from the germline V gene. CDR3 protein: CAISGTSGRTDTQYF. In DNA form, the CDR3 reads TGTGCCATCAGTGGGACTAGCGGGAGGACAGATACGCAGTATTTT.

This clonotype was seen repeatedly, ten times or more. This chain links TRBV7-2 with TRBJ2-3, with 10 bases matching TRBD2. After removal of 3 bases from V and 4 bases from J, the junction contained 7 bases not matched to a gene. Per the germline V gene, CDR1 is SGHTA and CDR2 is FQGNSA. CDR3 length: 16 amino acids. CDR3 protein: CASSLSLAGVPDTQYF. CDR3 sequence (DNA): TGTGCCAGCAGCTTGTCGCTAGCGGGAGTGCCAGATACGCAGTATTTT.

V and J are TRBV20-1 and TRBJ2-7, with D uncertain. The CDR3 has 13 amino acids. Germline V CDR1 and CDR2: DFQATT, SNEGSKA (reference sequence). The ends were cut back, 2 bases at V and 4 bases at J, with 12 bases in the middle. The DNA for the CDR3 is TGCAGTGCTAGACCCCGAGCCAGATACGAGCAGTACGTC. Translation: CSARPRARYEQYV.

This clonotype was seen only a few times. A read error may account for a junction end that differs from germline. V usage is TRBV7-9 and J usage is TRBJ2-7; D is perhaps TRBD1 (6 bases). This CDR3 has 13 amino acids. CDR1 is SEHNR and CDR2 is FQNEAQ in the germline V gene (reference sequence). The CDR3 region has the DNA TGTGCCAGCAGATTAGGGACAAGCGCCGAGCAGTACTTC. Its translation is CASRLGTSAEQYF.

The rearrangement links TRBV5-4 to TRBJ2-1; D gene unclear. The germline V gene has CDR1 SGHNT and CDR2 YYREEE (reference sequence). V lost 2 bases and J 9 bases, leaving 9 bases between the germline ends. The length of the CDR3 is 12 residues. Here the CDR3 DNA reads TGTGCCAGCAGCTTAGGGAACACTGAGCAGTTCTTC. This codes for CASSLGNTEQFF. Drawing the rest from reference TRBV5-4 and TRBJ2-1, the complete variable domain is ETGVTQSPTHLIKTRGQQVTLRCSSQSGHNTVSWYQQALGQGPQFIFQYYREEENGRGNFPPRFSGLQFPNYSSELNVNALELDDSALYLCASSLGNTEQFFGPGTRLTVL.

This clonotype was detected ten times or more. This sequence joins TRBV7-8 and TRBJ2-3; D is perhaps TRBD1 (5 bases). This CDR3 region has 17 residues. V lost 5 bases to trimming and J lost 0 bases, with 18 bases between them. The V gene's germline CDR1 is SGHVS and CDR2 FQNEAQ. The chain's CDR3 is CASSKSQTASSTDTQYF. DNA for the CDR3: TGTGCCAGCAGCAAAAGCCAGACAGCTTCTAGCACAGATACGCAGTATTTT.

This clonotype was detected a few times. The chain carries TRBV7-6 and TRBJ2-7; D gene unclear. V gave up 6 bases and J gave up 5 bases, with 14 bases separating them. CDR3 length: 13 residues. Per germline, CDR1 SGHVS and CDR2 FNYEAQ. The CDR3 nucleotides read TGTGCCAGCAGAGCCCGCCCTAGAGACGAGCAGTACTTC. This translates into CASRARPRDEQYF.

As for this clonotype: A much larger clone differs by one base, so this may be a read error. Here the CDR3 reads CASSLYPGLSNQPQHF. The CDR3 DNA is TGTGCCAGCAGCTTATACCCCGGCCTTAGCAATCAGCCCCAGCATTTT. This chain uses TRBV7-2 with TRBJ1-5; no reliable D call. The germline V gene encodes CDR1 SGHTA and CDR2 FQGNSA. CDR3 length equals 16 residues. Trimming pared 2 bases from V and 0 bases from J, leaving 11 bases between.

This clonotype has ten or more counts. The rearrangement uses TRBV7-3 and TRBJ1-2, with TRBD1 matching 10 bases. Germline CDR1 SGHTA, CDR2 FQGTGA. The CDR3 spans 15 residues. V lost 5 bases, J lost 4 bases, and 7 bases stayed unmatched. CDR3 sequence (DNA): TGTGCCAGCAGCGGCATGGGACAGGGGATCTATGGCTACACCTTC. This translates into CASSGMGQGIYGYTF. Variable domain in full (rest from reference TRBV7-3 and TRBJ1-2): GAGVSQTPSNKVTEKGKYVELRCDPISGHTALYWYRQSLGQGPEFLIYFQGTGAADDSGLPNDRFFAVRPEGSVSTLKIQRTERGDSAVYLCASSGMGQGIYGYTFGSGTRLTVV.

This clonotype appeared many times. A read error may produce the germline difference seen at one junction end. The chain has TRBV7-2 and TRBJ1-3; no reliable D call. The V gene's germline CDR1 is SGHTA and CDR2 FQGNSA. This CDR3 contains 13 residues. The DNA for the CDR3 is TGTGCCAGCAGCCTAGCGGGCGGAAACACCATATATTTT. Translated, it gives CASSLAGGNTIYF.

The rearrangement joins TRBV28 to TRBJ1-4; the D gene is possibly TRBD1 (5 bases). In germline, CDR1 is MDHEN, CDR2 SYDVKM. V dropped 5 bases and J dropped 7 bases, with 20 bases sitting between them. This CDR3 comprises 16 residues. CDR3 DNA: TGTGCCAGCAGTATAAACAGCCCCGGCGGGGGTGAAAAACTGTTTTTT. Translating gives CASSINSPGGGEKLFF. Supplemented by reference TRBV28 and TRBJ1-4, the full variable domain reads DVKVTQSSRYLVKRTGEKVFLECVQDMDHENMFWYRQDPGLGLRLIYFSYDVKMKEKGDIPEGYSVSREKKERFSLILESASTNQTSMYLCASSINSPGGGEKLFFGSGTQLSVL.

The sample holds a few counts of this clonotype. The chain couples TRBV6-5 to TRBJ1-2; unclear D gene. Looked up from germline, CDR1 is MNHEY and CDR2 is SVGAGI. V was shortened by 4 bases and J by 1 base, with 10 bases between the two germline ends. The CDR3 has 14 residues. CDR3 in amino acids: CASSSTRGNYGYTF. The CDR3 nucleotides read TGTGCCAGCAGTTCAACCCGGGGTAACTATGGCTACACCTTC.

V usage is TRBV6-5 and J usage is TRBJ1-1; D unresolved. Trimming cost V 7 bases and J 2 bases, with 17 bases left between them. The CDR3 is 15 residues long. Per germline, CDR1 MNHEY and CDR2 SVGAGI. The CDR3 spells CASTKRAGGNTEAFF. For the CDR3, the DNA is TGTGCCAGCACCAAAAGAGCAGGAGGAAACACTGAAGCTTTCTTT.

This chain links TRBV5-6 with TRBJ2-1; D may be TRBD2 (6 bases). Germline CDR1 reads SGHDT; CDR2 reads YYEEEE. V was trimmed by 0 bases and J by 10 bases, leaving 17 bases between them. The CDR3 extends over 15 amino acids. CDR3 bases: TGTGCCAGCAGCTTGGGGGACTTAGATTTCATAGAGCAGTTCTTC. Its protein product is CASSLGDLDFIEQFF.

The table lists this clonotype with many counts. The chain is built from TRBV7-8 and TRBJ1-4, with a possible D match to TRBD1 (5 bases). V was shortened by 5 bases and J by 8 bases, with 18 bases between the two germline ends. The germline CDR1 and CDR2 sequences are SGHVS and FQNEAQ. This CDR3 spans 15 amino acids. This CDR3 reads CASSGKGTFPEKLFF. CDR3 DNA sequence: TGTGCCAGCAGCGGTAAGGGGACGTTTCCCGAAAAACTGTTTTTT.

The J gene is TRBJ1-1, the V gene TRBV19, with D uncertain. Trimming pared 5 bases from V and 8 bases from J, leaving 9 bases between. The CDR3 runs 11 residues. Germline-derived CDR1 and CDR2 are LNHDA and SQIVND (reference sequence). CDR3 sequence: CASSQRLEAFF. The CDR3 DNA sequence: TGTGCCAGTAGTCAACGACTAGAAGCTTTCTTT.

CDR3 in amino acids: CASSPRDGAANTGELFF. Written as DNA, the CDR3 is TGTGCCAGCAGTCCGCGGGATGGTGCCGCGAACACCGGGGAGCTGTTTTTT. The V gene is TRBV27, the J gene TRBJ2-2; a weak D match, TRBD2 (6 bases). Germline CDR1 and CDR2: MNHEY and SMNVEV (reference sequence). This CDR3 is 17 amino acids long. Trimming left V 5 bases short and J 0 bases short, with 16 bases between.